This T cell receptor (beta chain) was found in a study of blood T cell repertoires in COVID-19. Turning to the study itself: Both acute and convalescent COVID-19 samples were obtained from the United States, Italy and Spain. T cells, B-cell-depleted T cells, or PBMCs supplied cDNA or gDNA.

Data came from immunoSEQ multiplex PCR; TCRdb stores just in-frame clones and leaves some out. The sample has over 60,000 clones; 65% to 85% are singletons. This CDR3 contains 18 residues. V was clipped by 0 bases and J by 1 base; unmatched bases: 9. The germline gives CDR1 LGHDT, CDR2 YNNKEL (reference sequence). The receptor's source is a man aged 80 or over with active or convalescent COVID-19. What was sequenced was peripheral blood. This sequence joins TRBV3-1 (or the pseudogene TRBV3-2) and TRBJ2-3; 8 nucleotides line up with TRBD2. CDR3 nucleotide sequence: TGTGCCAGCAGCCAAGAAGCGGGAGTCAGGATGGGCACAGATACGCAGTATTTT. It yields the protein CASSQEAGVRMGTDTQYF.